This is a list of T cell receptor beta chains from one sample in a study of blood T cell repertoires in COVID-19. Clones were sequenced by immunoSEQ multiplex PCR, and TCRdb holds only the in-frame ones, with some missing. The table has hundreds of thousands of clones, nearly 85% seen once. Sequences were obtained from peripheral blood. The receptors were gathered from a woman aged 25 to 39 with COVID-19, enrolled during active disease. Both conserved end residues are part of each CDR3. D genes are given only for firm matches. Size values are once, few and many counts, or a class for expanded clones, and some rows have none.

d_call: NA; clone_size: NA; j_call: TRBJ1-2; v_call: TRBV15; cdr3_nt: TGTGCCACCAGCAGGGGACTGAACTATGGCTACACCTTC; cdr3_aa: CATSRGLNYGYTF
d_call: NA; clone_size: few; j_call: TRBJ2-7; v_call: TRBV30; cdr3_nt: TGTGCCTGGAGAAGTCCTGGGGGGGGCGGCTACGAGCAGTACTTC; cdr3_aa: CAWRSPGGGGYEQYF
d_call: TRBD1; clone_size: NA; j_call: TRBJ1-4; v_call: TRBV4-2; cdr3_nt: TGTGCCAGCAGCCAAGGACAGGGTGAAAATGAAAAACTGTTTTTT; cdr3_aa: CASSQGQGENEKLFF
d_call: TRBD2; clone_size: NA; j_call: TRBJ2-5; v_call: TRBV19; cdr3_nt: TGTGCCAGTAGTATACTAGCGGGAGAGACCCAGTACTTC; cdr3_aa: CASSILAGETQYF
d_call: NA; clone_size: few; j_call: TRBJ1-4; v_call: TRBV25-1; cdr3_nt: TGTGCCAGCAGTGAAACTGTAAACTGGAATGAAAAACTGTTTTTT; cdr3_aa: CASSETVNWNEKLFF
d_call: NA; clone_size: NA; j_call: TRBJ1-2; v_call: TRBV6-5; cdr3_nt: TGTGCCAGCAGCTTAGAAGGGGGTAGGGGCTACACCTTC; cdr3_aa: CASSLEGGRGYTF
d_call: NA; clone_size: NA; j_call: TRBJ2-6; v_call: TRBV28; cdr3_nt: TGTGCCACAAAAGGAGGGACTGGGGCCAACGTCCTGACTTTC; cdr3_aa: CATKGGTGANVLTF
d_call: NA; clone_size: NA; j_call: TRBJ2-5; v_call: TRBV20-1; cdr3_nt: TGCAGTGCTAGTTTGCAGGCAGAGACCCAGTACTTC; cdr3_aa: CSASLQAETQYF
d_call: NA; clone_size: NA; j_call: TRBJ2-1; v_call: TRBV3-1/TRBV3-2; cdr3_nt: TGTGCCAGCAGCCAAGCACCCGGTCTAGATGAGCAGTTCTTC; cdr3_aa: CASSQAPGLDEQFF
d_call: TRBD1; clone_size: once; j_call: TRBJ2-2; v_call: TRBV6-5; cdr3_nt: TGTGCCAGCAGTTACTCTACAGGGGAGAGCACCGGGGAGCTGTTTTTT; cdr3_aa: CASSYSTGESTGELFF
d_call: TRBD2; clone_size: NA; j_call: TRBJ2-1; v_call: TRBV5-6; cdr3_nt: TGTGCCAGCAGCTTGGGGGGAGGGAACGATGAGCAGTTCTTC; cdr3_aa: CASSLGGGNDEQFF
d_call: TRBD2; clone_size: NA; j_call: TRBJ2-5; v_call: TRBV10-3; cdr3_nt: TGTGCCATCAGTGATGGACTAGCGGGGAGACAAGAGACCCAGTACTTC; cdr3_aa: CAISDGLAGRQETQYF
d_call: NA; clone_size: NA; j_call: TRBJ2-5; v_call: TRBV18; cdr3_nt: TGTGCCAGCTTCGGGCAGACAGCCCAAGAGACCCAGTACTTC; cdr3_aa: CASFGQTAQETQYF
d_call: NA; clone_size: once; j_call: TRBJ1-2; v_call: TRBV3-1/TRBV3-2; cdr3_nt: TGTGCCAGCAGCCCTACGGGAAACTATGGCTACACCTTC; cdr3_aa: CASSPTGNYGYTF
d_call: NA; clone_size: NA; j_call: TRBJ2-2; v_call: TRBV6-5; cdr3_nt: TGTGCCAGCAGTTACTCGGAGGCCTCGCCAACCGGGGAGCTGTTTTTT; cdr3_aa: CASSYSEASPTGELFF
d_call: TRBD2; clone_size: NA; j_call: TRBJ2-1; v_call: TRBV11-1; cdr3_nt: TGTGCCAGCAGCTTCGAACGGACTAGCCATGAGCAGTTCTTC; cdr3_aa: CASSFERTSHEQFF
d_call: NA; clone_size: NA; j_call: TRBJ2-7; v_call: TRBV5-6; cdr3_nt: TGTGCCAGCAGCTTCCGACCCGGGGACGAGCAGTACTTC; cdr3_aa: CASSFRPGDEQYF
d_call: NA; clone_size: NA; j_call: TRBJ2-1; v_call: TRBV27; cdr3_nt: TGTGCCACCCAGGGGCTCCCCTACAATGAGCAGTTCTTC; cdr3_aa: CATQGLPYNEQFF
d_call: TRBD2; clone_size: NA; j_call: TRBJ2-3; v_call: TRBV7-9; cdr3_nt: TGTGCCAGCAGCTTAGGGACTAGCGGGGGGGCAGATACGCAGTATTTT; cdr3_aa: CASSLGTSGGADTQYF
d_call: NA; clone_size: NA; j_call: TRBJ2-7; v_call: TRBV12-5; cdr3_nt: TGTGCTAGTGGTTTGGACTCCTCTTACGAGCAGTACTTC; cdr3_aa: CASGLDSSYEQYF
d_call: NA; clone_size: NA; j_call: TRBJ2-5; v_call: TRBV19; cdr3_nt: TGTGCCAGTAGTGCCAGGGTGTTCGAGACCCAGTACTTC; cdr3_aa: CASSARVFETQYF
d_call: NA; clone_size: NA; j_call: TRBJ1-5; v_call: TRBV7-9; cdr3_nt: TGTGCCAGCAGCTTAGTCGGGTCGGGGCAGCCCCAGCATTTT; cdr3_aa: CASSLVGSGQPQHF
d_call: TRBD2; clone_size: few; j_call: TRBJ2-3; v_call: TRBV3-1/TRBV3-2; cdr3_nt: TGTGCCAGCAGCCAAGAAGCGACCGTGGGCGGGGGGCGATCTAGCACAGATACGCAGTATTTT; cdr3_aa: CASSQEATVGGGRSSTDTQYF
d_call: TRBD1; clone_size: NA; j_call: TRBJ2-7; v_call: TRBV2; cdr3_nt: TGTGCCAGCAAAATCGGGACAGGGCTGACAGTAGATTATTACGAGCAGTACTTC; cdr3_aa: CASKIGTGLTVDYYEQYF
d_call: TRBD2; clone_size: NA; j_call: TRBJ2-5; v_call: TRBV4-3; cdr3_nt: TGCGCCAGCAGCCAAGAAGTGGGACTAGAGGGGGAGACCCAGTACTTC; cdr3_aa: CASSQEVGLEGETQYF